These T cell receptor beta chains were read from a single sample in a study of cytomegalovirus exposure and HLA in healthy donors. The assay was immunoSEQ multiplex PCR, and TCRdb's table has in-frame clones only and misses some. The table includes approximately 120,000 clones, 81% detected once. Material for sequencing was PBMCs. These receptors originate from a woman aged 25-40 years in good health and CMV-seronegative. The CDR3 runs from the conserved cysteine through the conserved F or W. Each record gives: D gene, V gene, J gene, clone size, CDR3 DNA, CDR3 protein. D genes are given only for firm matches. Clone sizes are given selectively: once, few, many, or a class where the clone is expanded.

TRBD1,TRBV11-2,TRBJ2-5,.,TGTGCCAGCAGTCTGACAGGGGGTCTCCAAGAGACCCAGTACTTC,CASSLTGGLQETQYF
.,TRBV19,TRBJ1-2,.,TGTGCCAGTAGTATAGATCTAAGTGGCTACACCTTC,CASSIDLSGYTF
TRBD2,TRBV19,TRBJ2-7,.,TGTGCCAGTAGTACCGGGACTAGCGGGAGATACGAGCAGTACTTC,CASSTGTSGRYEQYF
.,TRBV6-6,TRBJ2-7,.,TGTGCCAGCAGTAAGACAGCTTACGAGCAGTACTTC,CASSKTAYEQYF
TRBD1,TRBV4-1,TRBJ1-4,.,TGCGCCAGCAGCCAAGTCCCTACGACGAGACAGGGTTATGAAAAACTGTTTTTT,CASSQVPTTRQGYEKLFF
TRBD1,TRBV19,TRBJ1-1,few,TGTGCCAGCCAGGGGACAGGGTGGAGGACTGAAGCTTTCTTT,CASQGTGWRTEAFF
.,TRBV2,TRBJ1-4,once,TGTGCCAGCAGTGAACTTGAAAAACTGTTTTTT,CASSELEKLFF
.,TRBV27,TRBJ2-1,.,TGTGCCAGCAGTGGAGGTAACCCCTCCTACAATGAGCAGTTCTTC,CASSGGNPSYNEQFF
.,TRBV5-4,TRBJ1-2,.,TGTGCCAGCAGCGGGGCCGGGGGGACTAACTATGGCTACACCTTC,CASSGAGGTNYGYTF
TRBD2,TRBV5-1,TRBJ2-1,.,TGCGCCAGCAGCTCGCTCGGGACTAGGGTTTCCAATGAGCAGTTCTTC,CASSSLGTRVSNEQFF
.,TRBV29-1,TRBJ2-7,.,TGCAGCGTTGTACACTCCTACGAGCAGTACTTC,CSVVHSYEQYF
TRBD1,TRBV18,TRBJ2-3,.,TGTGCCAGCTCCCACGGGACAGCCACAGATACGCAGTATTTT,CASSHGTATDTQYF
.,TRBV7-6,TRBJ2-6,.,TGTGCCAGCAGCCCAAGGGGGACACGGCTTGGGGCCAACGTCCTGACTTTC,CASSPRGTRLGANVLTF
TRBD1,TRBV10-1,TRBJ1-1,.,TGCGCCACCCAGGACAGGGCAGACACTGAAGCTTTCTTT,CATQDRADTEAFF
TRBD1,TRBV5-1,TRBJ2-1,.,TGCGCCAGCAGCGTAATACAGGGGCCCACTGAGCAGTTCTTC,CASSVIQGPTEQFF
.,TRBV7-7,TRBJ1-1,.,TGTGCTAGCAGCTTAGATGGTTGGACAGAAAACACTGAAGCTTTCTTT,CASSLDGWTENTEAFF